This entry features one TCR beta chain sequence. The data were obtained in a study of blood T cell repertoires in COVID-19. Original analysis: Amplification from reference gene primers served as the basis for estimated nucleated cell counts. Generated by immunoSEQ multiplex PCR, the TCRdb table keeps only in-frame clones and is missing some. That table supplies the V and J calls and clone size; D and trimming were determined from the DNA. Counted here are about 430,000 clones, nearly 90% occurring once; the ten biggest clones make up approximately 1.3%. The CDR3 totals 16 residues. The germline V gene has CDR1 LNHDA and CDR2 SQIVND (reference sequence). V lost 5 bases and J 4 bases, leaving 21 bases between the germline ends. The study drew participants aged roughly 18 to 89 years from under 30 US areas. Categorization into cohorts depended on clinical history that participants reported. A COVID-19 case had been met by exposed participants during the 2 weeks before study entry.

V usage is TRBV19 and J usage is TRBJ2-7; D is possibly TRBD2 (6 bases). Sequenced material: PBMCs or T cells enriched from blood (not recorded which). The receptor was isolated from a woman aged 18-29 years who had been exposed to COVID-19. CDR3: CASSQEPYSGKYEQYF. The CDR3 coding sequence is TGTGCCAGTAGTCAGGAACCGTATAGCGGAAAATACGAGCAGTACTTC.